A single T cell receptor (beta chain) is shown here with its context. Its antigen is as yet unknown. The source of the sample is a study of monozygotic twins with inflammatory bowel disease. Findings of the study overall: Clonotype overlap with others was lower in IBD patients than in healthy twins, a difference that was greatest with disease activity.

Using eight separate reactions per sample, the authors generated cDNA. Two nested PCRs, of about 16 and 10 cycles, processed TCRalpha and TCRbeta cDNA. TCRdb reprocessed the 5' RACE reads; each CDR3 protein has one entry and no DNA is given. The sample has approximately 400,000 distinct CDR3 sequences. This clonotype originated in a human donor with ulcerative colitis or Crohn's disease, or a healthy co-twin of an affected twin (not recorded which). Sample: blood.

CDR3 region: CSIAPPPSRGYTF. The gene calls are TRBV29-1 and TRBJ1-2; TCRdb returns TRBD1, unconfirmable since there is no DNA. The germline V gene has CDR1 SQVTM and CDR2 ANQGSEA. This CDR3 has 13 residues.